The 20 T cell receptor beta chains in this list originate from one sample, sequenced in a study of cytomegalovirus exposure and HLA in healthy donors. Use of 60 Vbeta and 13 Jbeta primers characterized the PCR. Generated by immunoSEQ multiplex PCR, the TCRdb table keeps only in-frame clones and is missing some. The top ten clones hold under 1.5% of a sample with 100,000 or so clones, around 84% of them seen once. Input material: PBMCs. The receptors were sampled from a man aged 30-40 years in good health and CMV-seronegative.

This sequence joins TRBV5-6 and TRBJ2-2; 7 bases are shared with TRBD1. CDR1 SGHDT and CDR2 YYEEEE come from the germline V gene. The CDR3 runs to 18 residues. J was trimmed by 5 bases and V by 3 bases; bases with no gene match: 16. The chain's CDR3 is CASSWDWTAGGFTGELFF. In DNA, the CDR3 is TGTGCCAGCAGCTGGGATTGGACGGCAGGGGGTTTTACCGGGGAGCTGTTTTTT.

The chain combines TRBV29-1 with TRBJ2-7; no reliable D call. In germline, CDR1 is SQVTM, CDR2 ANQGSEA. This CDR3 has 13 residues. V was shortened by 4 bases and J by 3 bases, with 13 bases between the two germline ends. The chain's CDR3 is CSVVDIVSYEQYF. CDR3 nucleotides: TGCAGCGTTGTTGATATCGTGAGCTACGAGCAGTACTTC.

The gene calls are TRBV6-6 and TRBJ1-2; maybe TRBD1 (5 bases). V was clipped by 5 bases and J by 5 bases, with 15 bases between them. The CDR3 runs 14 residues. Germline CDR1 MNHNY, CDR2 SVGAGI (reference sequence). DNA of the CDR3: TGTGCCAGCAGTACTAGATCGGGGGGATATGGCTACACCTTC. Its protein is CASSTRSGGYGYTF.

As regards this clone: One end of the junction varies from germline; a read error may be responsible. This chain joins TRBV10-3 and TRBJ1-1; D is ambiguous. The CDR3 covers 13 residues. Germline V gene lookup returns CDR1 ENHRY and CDR2 SYGVKD. CDR3 amino acids: CAITETVNTEAFF. CDR3 sequence (DNA): TGTGCCATCACTGAGACGGTGAACACTGAAGCTTTCTTT.

This chain joins TRBV5-1 and TRBJ2-7; tentative D call: TRBD1 (5 bases). The V gene lost 2 bases and the J gene lost 3 bases, with 6 bases spanning the gap. The CDR3 length is 12 residues. Germline V CDR1 and CDR2: SGHRS, YFSETQ. In DNA, the CDR3 is TGCGCCAGCAGCTTACAGGACTACGAGCAGTACTTC. Protein sequence: CASSLQDYEQYF.

The chain uses TRBV6-7 and TRBJ2-5; 8 positions match TRBD1. TRBV6-7 is an ORF, with its function uncertain. V shed 7 bases, J shed 5 bases, and the junction held 18 bases outside the gene matches. The CDR3 spans 17 residues. CDR3 residues: CASTFAPGQDLAETQYF. The CDR3 DNA follows: TGTGCCAGCACCTTTGCTCCGGGACAGGACCTCGCTGAGACCCAGTACTTC.

The rearrangement uses TRBV7-7 and TRBJ2-2; TRBD1 aligns across 9 bases. CDR1 and CDR2 from the germline V gene are SSHAT and FNYEAQ (reference sequence). The CDR3 length is 14 residues. The V gene end was trimmed by 4 bases and the J gene end by 4 bases; junction bases not matched to a gene: 1. The CDR3 protein is CASSWDRVTGELFF. In DNA, the CDR3 is TGTGCCAGCAGCTGGGACAGGGTCACCGGGGAGCTGTTTTTT.

The chain carries TRBV11-2 and TRBJ1-2; 8 bases are shared with TRBD1. Germline V lookup: CDR1 SGHAT, CDR2 FQNNGV. V trimming: 4 bases; J trimming: 2 bases; junction bases outside the gene matches: 3. The CDR3 contains 14 residues. CDR3 DNA: TGTGCCAGCAGCTCGGACAGGGCGAACTATGGCTACACCTTC. Amino acid sequence: CASSSDRANYGYTF. The full variable domain, completed using reference TRBV11-2 and TRBJ1-2, is EAGVAQSPRYKIIEKRQSVAFWCNPISGHATLYWYQQILGQGPKLLIQFQNNGVVDDSQLPKDRFSAERLKGVDSTLKIQPAKLEDSAVYLCASSSDRANYGYTFGSGTRLTVV.

This clone was seen more than once but under ten times. The genes are TRBV4-3 and TRBJ1-1; D unclear. Germline lookup yields CDR1 LGHNA and CDR2 YSLEER. The CDR3 totals 13 residues. Between the trimmed V and J ends, which lost 0 bases and 1 base, there was a span of 3 bases. The CDR3 nucleotides are TGCGCCAGCAGCCAAGAGGCGAACACTGAAGCTTTCTTT. Translating gives CASSQEANTEAFF.

There are a few counts of this clone. The chain uses TRBV10-3 and TRBJ2-1; TRBD1 matches 9 bases. V shed 6 bases and J 3 bases; nucleotides not matched to a gene: 6. Per germline, CDR1 ENHRY and CDR2 SYGVKD. The CDR3 totals 15 residues. For the CDR3, the DNA is TGTGCCATCAGCTTGGGACAGGGAAGCTACAATGAGCAGTTCTTC. This sequence encodes CAISLGQGSYNEQFF.

This clone has a single count. The chain uses TRBV19 and TRBJ2-5; 12 bases fit TRBD1. J gave up 5 bases and V 9 bases, and 7 bases lay outside the gene matches. The CDR3 extends over 14 amino acids. Germline V gene sequence: CDR1 LNHDA, CDR2 SQIVND (reference sequence). The DNA of the CDR3 is TGTGCCAGCAGGGACAGGGGGCGCGGGGAGACCCAGTACTTC. This gives the protein CASRDRGRGETQYF.

The rearrangement uses TRBV19 and TRBJ2-7; 7 bases align to TRBD1. V lost 6 bases to trimming and J lost 2 bases; unmatched junction nucleotides: 7. Germline CDR1 reads LNHDA; CDR2 reads SQIVND (reference sequence). CDR3 length: 14 residues. CDR3 residues: CASSRNRGTYEQYF. DNA for the CDR3: TGTGCCAGTAGCCGAAACAGGGGTACCTACGAGCAGTACTTC.

The V gene is TRBV5-4, the J gene TRBJ2-7; weak D call: TRBD2 (6 bases). Germline V gene lookup returns CDR1 SGHNT and CDR2 YYREEE (reference sequence). This CDR3 region has 14 residues. Trimming stripped 4 bases from V and 2 bases from J, with 13 bases between. Here the CDR3 DNA reads TGTGCCAGCAGCGCGGTGGGCGGGGCCTACGAGCAGTACTTC. Amino acids: CASSAVGGAYEQYF.

V gene TRBV27 combines with J gene TRBJ1-3; D may be TRBD1 (6 bases). This CDR3 region has 16 residues. Trimming cost V 8 bases and J 3 bases, with 20 bases left between them. Germline lookup yields CDR1 MNHEY and CDR2 SMNVEV (reference sequence). The CDR3 protein is CASGTKTGVSGNTIYF. CDR3 DNA sequence: TGTGCCAGCGGAACAAAGACAGGTGTAAGTGGAAACACCATATATTTT.

The chain carries TRBV14 and TRBJ2-5; D perhaps matches TRBD2 (6 bases). V lost 8 bases and J lost 7, with 17 bases in between. The CDR3 spans 13 residues. Germline V gene lookup returns CDR1 SGHDN and CDR2 FVKESK. The CDR3, as DNA: TGTGCCAGCTCCCCGACGAGGGGAGGGACCCAGTACTTC. Encoded protein: CASSPTRGGTQYF.

V is TRBV25-1 and J is TRBJ1-4, with 7 nucleotides matching TRBD1. The V segment lost 1 base and the J segment 7 bases; nucleotides outside the gene matches: 6. The CDR3 is 15 amino acids. Germline CDR1 and CDR2: MGHDK and SYGVNS. The CDR3 sequence: CASSESTGEVEKLFF. DNA of the CDR3: TGTGCCAGCAGTGAATCTACAGGGGAAGTTGAAAAACTGTTTTTT.

CDR3 sequence reads: CASSVLAGGNYEQYF. The CDR3 bases are TGTGCCAGCAGCGTACTAGCGGGAGGAAACTACGAGCAGTACTTC. V and J are TRBV9 and TRBJ2-7; TRBD2 matches 11 bases. There are 15 residues in the CDR3. Germline CDR1 SGDLS, CDR2 YYNGEE. V dropped 1 base and J dropped 3; count of bases not matched to a gene: 3.

The CDR3 reads CASSFVVDRTGAYNSPLHF. CDR3 coding DNA: TGTGCCAGCAGCTTCGTAGTGGACAGGACAGGCGCCTATAATTCACCCCTCCACTTT. V and J are TRBV7-9 and TRBJ1-6, with 7 nucleotides matching TRBD1. Germline values: CDR1 SEHNR, CDR2 FQNEAQ (reference sequence). The V segment lost 3 bases and the J segment 2 bases; nucleotides outside the gene matches: 13. The CDR3 loop spans 19 amino acids.

This clone was detected once. The chain combines TRBV4-3 with TRBJ1-4; 9 bases line up with TRBD1. V was clipped by 0 bases and J by 7 bases; unmatched bases: 12. The CDR3 contains 18 residues. Germline V gene lookup returns CDR1 LGHNA and CDR2 YSLEER. CDR3: CASSQDWTGASRTEKLFF. As DNA, the CDR3 is TGCGCCAGCAGCCAAGACTGGACAGGGGCCTCAAGGACTGAAAAACTGTTTTTT.

The chain carries TRBV6-1 and TRBJ2-2; possible D gene TRBD1, 5 bases. CDR3 length equals 14 residues. V was cut by 1 base and J by 7 bases, with 10 bases left in between. Germline V gives CDR1 MNHNS, CDR2 SASEGT. The CDR3 DNA reads TGTGCCAGCAGTGAAGTGTGGGGCAGCGGGGAGCTGTTTTTT. Protein: CASSEVWGSGELFF.